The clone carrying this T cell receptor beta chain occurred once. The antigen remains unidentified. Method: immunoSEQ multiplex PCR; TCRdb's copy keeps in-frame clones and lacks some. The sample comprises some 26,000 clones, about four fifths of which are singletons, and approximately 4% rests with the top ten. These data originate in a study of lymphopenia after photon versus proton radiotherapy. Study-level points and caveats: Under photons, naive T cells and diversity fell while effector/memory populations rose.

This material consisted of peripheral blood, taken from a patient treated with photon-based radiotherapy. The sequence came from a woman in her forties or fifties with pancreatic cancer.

The CDR3 is CASSLSGGVRTDTQYF. As DNA, the CDR3 is TGTGCCAGCAGCCTATCCGGTGGGGTGAGAACAGATACGCAGTATTTT. The V and J genes are TRBV5-4 and TRBJ2-3, with unresolved D. The V and J ends lost 4 bases and 3 bases respectively, with 18 bases between them. From germline, CDR1 is SGHNT and CDR2 YYREEE (reference sequence). The CDR3 extends over 16 amino acids.